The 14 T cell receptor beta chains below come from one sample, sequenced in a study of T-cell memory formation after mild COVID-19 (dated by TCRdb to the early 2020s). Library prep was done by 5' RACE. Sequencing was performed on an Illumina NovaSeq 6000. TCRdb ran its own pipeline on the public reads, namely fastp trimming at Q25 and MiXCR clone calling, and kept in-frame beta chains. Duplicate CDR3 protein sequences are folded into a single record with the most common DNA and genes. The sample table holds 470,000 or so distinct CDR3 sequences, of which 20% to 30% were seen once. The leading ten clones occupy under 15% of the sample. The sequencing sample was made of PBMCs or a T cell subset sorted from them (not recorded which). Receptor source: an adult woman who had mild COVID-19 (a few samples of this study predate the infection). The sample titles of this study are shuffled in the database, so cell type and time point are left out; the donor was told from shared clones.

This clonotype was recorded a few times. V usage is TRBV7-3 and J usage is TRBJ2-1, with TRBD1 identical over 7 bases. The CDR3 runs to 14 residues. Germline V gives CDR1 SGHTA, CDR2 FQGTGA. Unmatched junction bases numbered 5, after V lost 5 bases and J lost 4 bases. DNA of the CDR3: TGTGCCAGCAGCCGTTACAGGGGATACAATGAGCAGTTCTTC. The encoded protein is CASSRYRGYNEQFF.

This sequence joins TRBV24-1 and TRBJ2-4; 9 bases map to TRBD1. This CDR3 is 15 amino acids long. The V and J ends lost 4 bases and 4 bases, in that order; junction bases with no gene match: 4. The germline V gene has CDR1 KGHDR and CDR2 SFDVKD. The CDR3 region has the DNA TGTGCCACCAGTGAACCCGGACAGGGGAAAAACATTCAGTACTTC. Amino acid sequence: CATSEPGQGKNIQYF.

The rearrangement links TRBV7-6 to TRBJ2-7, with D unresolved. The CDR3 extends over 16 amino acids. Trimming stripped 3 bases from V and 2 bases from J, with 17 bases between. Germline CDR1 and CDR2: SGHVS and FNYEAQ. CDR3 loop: CASSFPPRAATYEQYF. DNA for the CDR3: TGTGCCAGCAGCTTCCCTCCTCGGGCAGCTACCTACGAGCAGTACTTC.

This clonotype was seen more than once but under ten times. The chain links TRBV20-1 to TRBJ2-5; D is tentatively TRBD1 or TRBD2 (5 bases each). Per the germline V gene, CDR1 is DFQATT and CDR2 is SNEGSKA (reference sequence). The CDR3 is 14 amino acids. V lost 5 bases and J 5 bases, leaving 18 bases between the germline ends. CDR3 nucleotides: TGCAGTGCTCCTGTCCGGGACCGCGGGGAGACCCAGTACTTC. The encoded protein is CSAPVRDRGETQYF.

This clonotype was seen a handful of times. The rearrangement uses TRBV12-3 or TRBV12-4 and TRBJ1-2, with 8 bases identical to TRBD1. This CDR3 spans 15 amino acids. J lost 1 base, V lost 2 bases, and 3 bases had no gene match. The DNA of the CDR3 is TGTGCCAGCAGTTTACGGACAGGGAGTAACTATGGCTACACCTTC. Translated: CASSLRTGSNYGYTF.

The CDR3 nucleotides are TGTGCCAGCAGCGTAGAGGGACACCACTCAGATACGCAGTATTTT. Amino acid sequence: CASSVEGHHSDTQYF. The chain joins TRBV9 to TRBJ2-3; TRBD1 might be the D (6 bases). This CDR3 is built from 15 residues. Germline CDR1 SGDLS, CDR2 YYNGEE. Deletions cut 0 bases from V and 4 bases from J, with 12 bases between.

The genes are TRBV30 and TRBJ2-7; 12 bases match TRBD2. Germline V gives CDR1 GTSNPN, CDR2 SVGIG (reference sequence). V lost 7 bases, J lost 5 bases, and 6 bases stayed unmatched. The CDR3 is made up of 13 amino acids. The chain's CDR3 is CAYHGLAGNEQYF. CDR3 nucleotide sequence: TGTGCCTACCACGGACTAGCGGGAAACGAGCAGTACTTC.

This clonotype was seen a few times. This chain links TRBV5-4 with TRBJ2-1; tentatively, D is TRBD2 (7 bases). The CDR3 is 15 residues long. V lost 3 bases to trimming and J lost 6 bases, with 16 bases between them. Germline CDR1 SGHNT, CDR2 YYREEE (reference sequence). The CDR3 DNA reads TGTGCCAGCAGCTCCAAAGGGGGGGGAGGCAATGAGCAGTTCTTC. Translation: CASSSKGGGGNEQFF.

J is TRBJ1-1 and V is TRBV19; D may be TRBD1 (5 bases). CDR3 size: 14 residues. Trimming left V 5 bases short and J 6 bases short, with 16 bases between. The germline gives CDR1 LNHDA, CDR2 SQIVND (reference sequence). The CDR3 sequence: CASSSKWGSAEAFF. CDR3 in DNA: TGTGCCAGTAGTTCGAAGTGGGGGTCGGCTGAAGCTTTCTTT.

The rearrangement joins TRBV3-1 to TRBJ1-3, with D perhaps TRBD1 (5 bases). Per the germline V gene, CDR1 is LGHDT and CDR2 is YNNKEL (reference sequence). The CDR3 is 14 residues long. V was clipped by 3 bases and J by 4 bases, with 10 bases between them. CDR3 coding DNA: TGTGCCAGCAGCCACAGGGCCCAGGGAAACACCATATATTTT. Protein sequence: CASSHRAQGNTIYF.

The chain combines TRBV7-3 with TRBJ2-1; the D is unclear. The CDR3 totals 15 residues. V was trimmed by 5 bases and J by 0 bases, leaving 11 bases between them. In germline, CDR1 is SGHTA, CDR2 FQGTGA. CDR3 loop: CASSPDWSSYNEQFF. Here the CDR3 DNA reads TGTGCCAGCAGCCCCGACTGGAGCTCCTACAATGAGCAGTTCTTC.

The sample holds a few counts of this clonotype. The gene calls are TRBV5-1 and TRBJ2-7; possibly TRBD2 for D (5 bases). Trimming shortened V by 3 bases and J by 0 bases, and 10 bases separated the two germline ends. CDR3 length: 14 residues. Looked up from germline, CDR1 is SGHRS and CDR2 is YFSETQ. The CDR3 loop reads CASSWTGSSYEQYF. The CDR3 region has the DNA TGCGCCAGCAGCTGGACTGGAAGCTCCTACGAGCAGTACTTC. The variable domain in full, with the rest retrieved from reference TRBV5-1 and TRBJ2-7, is KAGVTQTPRYLIKTRGQQVTLSCSPISGHRSVSWYQQTPGQGLQFLFEYFSETQRNKGNFPGRFSGRQFSNSRSEMNVSTLELGDSALYLCASSWTGSSYEQYFGPGTRLTVT.

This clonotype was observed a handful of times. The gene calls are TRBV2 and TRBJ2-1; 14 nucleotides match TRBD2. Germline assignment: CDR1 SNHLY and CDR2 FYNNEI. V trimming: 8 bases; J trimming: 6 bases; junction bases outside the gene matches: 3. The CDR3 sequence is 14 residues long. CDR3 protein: CASPTSGGANEQFF. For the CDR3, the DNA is TGTGCCAGCCCGACTAGCGGGGGGGCCAATGAGCAGTTCTTC.

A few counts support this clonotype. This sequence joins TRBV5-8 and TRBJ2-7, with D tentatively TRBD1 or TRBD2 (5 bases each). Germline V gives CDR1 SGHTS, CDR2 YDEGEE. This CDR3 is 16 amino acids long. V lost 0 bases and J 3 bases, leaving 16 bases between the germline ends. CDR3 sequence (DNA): TGTGCCAGCAGCTTGGCCGAGAGCGGACATCACTACGAGCAGTACTTC. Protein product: CASSLAESGHHYEQYF.